A selection of T cell receptor beta chains follows, all from one sample in a study of T cell responses to AZD1222 COVID-19 vaccine. Only in-frame clones appear in the TCRdb table, and some are missing; sequencing was by immunoSEQ multiplex PCR. Among around 150,000 clones listed, around 89% were seen once. The sample here was peripheral blood, taken on day 0 of MenACWY control vaccination. The origin of the receptors is an adult in good health. The CDR3 runs from the conserved cysteine through the conserved F or W. Fields, in order: V gene, J gene, CDR3 protein.

>TRBV5-6|TRBJ1-1
CASSLRRTGDYTEAFF
>TRBV30|TRBJ1-2
CACGSPTIFGGYTF
>TRBV7-9|TRBJ2-7
CASSFTSYEQYF
>TRBV11-2|TRBJ2-6
CASSLVSGSGANVLTF
>TRBV30|TRBJ1-2
CAWSVKDGLSYGYTF
>TRBV9|TRBJ1-1
CASSARPLGAVHFF
>TRBV6-2/TRBV6-3|TRBJ2-7
CASSFTGLWEQYF
>TRBV2|TRBJ2-7
CASSEWGGGYEQYF
>TRBV24-1|TRBJ1-1
CATSSRGPITEAFF
>TRBV11-2|TRBJ2-7
CASGLGPLYEQYF
>TRBV5-1|TRBJ1-1
CASSLARSLGTEAFF
>TRBV9|TRBJ2-3
CASSVGYRGGTDTQYF
>TRBV4-1|TRBJ2-3
CASSQGQGGTDTQYF
>TRBV19|TRBJ1-5
CAGRTAEPQHF
>TRBV5-1|TRBJ2-3
CASSSPDAADTQYF
>TRBV20-1|TRBJ1-2
CSASKVPRGDYGYTF
>TRBV7-2|TRBJ2-7
CASGDSIYEQYF
>TRBV11-1|TRBJ2-7
CASSLGLVHEQYF
>TRBV3-1/TRBV3-2|TRBJ2-5
CASRGPLAGEVETQYF
>TRBV19|TRBJ2-7
CASSLSPGGYEQYF
>TRBV12-5|TRBJ1-6
CASGLGEGRNSPLHF
>TRBV19|TRBJ2-3
CASSMPARLATQYF
>TRBV5-1|TRBJ1-1
CASSLEGMYTEAFF
>TRBV18|TRBJ2-7
CASSPPGFSYEQYF
>TRBV20-1|TRBJ1-6
CSASRPRASSYNSPLHF
>TRBV3-1/TRBV3-2|TRBJ1-2
CASSQDLQGINGYTF
>TRBV27|TRBJ1-5
CASSQTGVGQPQHF
>TRBV6-2/TRBV6-3|TRBJ1-1
CASSSPGAWDTEAFF
>TRBV7-2|TRBJ1-6
CASSLALGSGSPLHF
>TRBV11-2|TRBJ2-1
CASSRDRNNEQFF
>TRBV7-2|TRBJ1-4
CASSLDLGGLNEKLFF
>TRBV5-4|TRBJ2-7
CASSLNAASYEQYF
>TRBV27|TRBJ2-5
CASSRSTGGYQETQYF
>TRBV6-5|TRBJ2-7
CASSYEEGQGTYEQYF
>TRBV30|TRBJ1-2
CAWSGEGVTYGYTF
>TRBV12-5|TRBJ1-1
CASGMSTEAFF
>TRBV9|TRBJ2-6
CASSVSAGANVLTF
>TRBV7-2|TRBJ2-3
CASSLARRADTQYF
>TRBV28|TRBJ2-7
CASRPERDGAYEQYF
>TRBV7-9|TRBJ1-2
CASSLGVRGKNGYTF
>TRBV7-2|TRBJ2-3
CASSLGLAGGADTQYF
>TRBV11-3|TRBJ1-1
CASSPNTGDNTEAFF
>TRBV7-3|TRBJ2-2
CASSAQGLNLGTGELFF
>TRBV18|TRBJ1-1
CASSPGNAGWDTEAFF
>TRBV2|TRBJ2-1
CASRGQGDYNEQFF
>TRBV5-1|TRBJ1-1
CASSSTGIDTEAFF
>TRBV6-5|TRBJ2-1
CASRLPSGGAVEFF
>TRBV28|TRBJ1-5
CASSPPGGPNQPQHF
>TRBV5-1|TRBJ2-3
CASSGSGSDTQYF
>TRBV5-4|TRBJ1-4
CASSPGGTGGEKLFF
>TRBV6-5|TRBJ1-2
CASSYVGVNYGYTF
>TRBV6-5|TRBJ1-1
CASSYFQGNTEAFF
>TRBV27|TRBJ2-7
CASSHPGQGNEQYF
>TRBV7-6|TRBJ2-7
CASSLGSTGVAYEQYF